This T cell receptor beta chain was obtained from a study of cytomegalovirus exposure and HLA in healthy donors. Study-level results: One later analysis, an examination of the 100 to 150 validation repertoires, found that first-cohort TCR clusters tended to co-occur in them.

TCRdb's table, derived via immunoSEQ multiplex PCR, lists solely in-frame clones and lacks some. The sample lists 35,000 to 55,000 clones, approximately 94% occurring once. J gave up 7 bases and V 8 bases, and 0 bases lay outside the gene matches. The CDR3 is 13 residues long. The germline gives CDR1 MDHEN, CDR2 SYDVKM. In regard to this clone: Its antigen is still unknown.

The donors were part of the validation cohort of roughly 110 subjects. That cohort was separate from the first cohort, which comprised fewer than 800 subjects. The rearrangement joins TRBV28 to TRBJ2-1; 15 nucleotides align to TRBD2. Sequenced input: PBMCs. This sequence was found in a woman aged 18 to 35 in good health and CMV-seronegative. The CDR3 sequence: CASGLAGGNEQFF. The CDR3 region has the DNA TGTGCCAGCGGACTAGCGGGAGGGAATGAGCAGTTCTTC.